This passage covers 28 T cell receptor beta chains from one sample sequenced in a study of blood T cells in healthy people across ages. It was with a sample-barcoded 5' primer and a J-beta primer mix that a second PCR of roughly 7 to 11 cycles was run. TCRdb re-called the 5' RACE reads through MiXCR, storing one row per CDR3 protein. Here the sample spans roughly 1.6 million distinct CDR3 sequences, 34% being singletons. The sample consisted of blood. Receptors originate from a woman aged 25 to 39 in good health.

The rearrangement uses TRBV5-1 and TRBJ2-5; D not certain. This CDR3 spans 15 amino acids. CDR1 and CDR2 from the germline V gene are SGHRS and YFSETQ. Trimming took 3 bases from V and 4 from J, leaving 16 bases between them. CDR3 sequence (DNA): TGCGCCAGCAGCTCGGACCACGCTTTTTCAGAGACCCAGTACTTC. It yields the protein CASSSDHAFSETQYF.

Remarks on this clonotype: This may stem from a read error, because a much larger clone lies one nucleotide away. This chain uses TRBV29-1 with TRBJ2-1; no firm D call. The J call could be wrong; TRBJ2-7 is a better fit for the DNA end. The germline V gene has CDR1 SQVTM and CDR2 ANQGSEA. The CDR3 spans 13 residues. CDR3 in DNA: TGCAGCGTTGAGGACGGCATCGCCTACGAGCAGTACTTC. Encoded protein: CSVEDGIAYEQYF.

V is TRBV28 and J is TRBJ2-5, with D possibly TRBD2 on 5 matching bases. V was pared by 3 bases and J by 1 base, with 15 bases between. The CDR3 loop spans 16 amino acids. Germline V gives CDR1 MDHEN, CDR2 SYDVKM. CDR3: CASSFGRTDLQETQYF. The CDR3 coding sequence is TGTGCCAGCAGTTTCGGACGGACTGACCTCCAAGAGACCCAGTACTTC.

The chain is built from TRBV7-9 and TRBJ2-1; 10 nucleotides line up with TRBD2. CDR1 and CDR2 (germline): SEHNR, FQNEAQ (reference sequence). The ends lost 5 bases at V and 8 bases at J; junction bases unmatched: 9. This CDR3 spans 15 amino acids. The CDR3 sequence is CASSIQRGGFYEQFF. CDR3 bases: TGTGCCAGCAGCATCCAGCGGGGGGGTTTCTATGAGCAGTTCTTC.

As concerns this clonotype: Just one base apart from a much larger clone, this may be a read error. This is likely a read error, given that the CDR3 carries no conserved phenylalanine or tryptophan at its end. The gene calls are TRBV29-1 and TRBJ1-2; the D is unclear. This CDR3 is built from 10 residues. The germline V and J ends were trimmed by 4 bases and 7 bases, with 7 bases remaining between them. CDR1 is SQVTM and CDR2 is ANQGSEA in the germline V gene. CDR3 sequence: CSVASPGYTC. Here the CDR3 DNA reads TGCAGCGTTGCTAGTCCTGGCTACACCTGC.

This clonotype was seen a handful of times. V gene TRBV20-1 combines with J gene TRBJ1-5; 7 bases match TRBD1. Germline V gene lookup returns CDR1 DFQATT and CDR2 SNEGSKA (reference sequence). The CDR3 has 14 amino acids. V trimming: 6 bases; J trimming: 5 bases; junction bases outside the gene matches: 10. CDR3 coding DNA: TGCAGTGCGCATCGACAGGGCCCTGATCAGCCCCAGCATTTT. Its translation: CSAHRQGPDQPQHF.

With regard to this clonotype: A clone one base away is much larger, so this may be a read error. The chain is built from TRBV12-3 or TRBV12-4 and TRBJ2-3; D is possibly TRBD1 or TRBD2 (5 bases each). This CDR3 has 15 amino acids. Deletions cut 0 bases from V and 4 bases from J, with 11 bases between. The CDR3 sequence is CASSLAGESADTQYF. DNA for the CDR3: TGTGCCAGCAGTTTAGCGGGGGAGAGCGCAGATACGCAGTATTTT.

Here the CDR3 reads CASGQLETQYF. The CDR3 DNA sequence: TGTGCCAGCGGCCAACTGGAGACCCAGTACTTC. V gene TRBV7-9 combines with J gene TRBJ2-5, with no clear D. The germline V and J ends were trimmed by 8 bases and 5 bases, with 9 bases remaining between them. The CDR3 spans 11 residues. Germline lookup yields CDR1 SEHNR and CDR2 FQNEAQ (reference sequence).

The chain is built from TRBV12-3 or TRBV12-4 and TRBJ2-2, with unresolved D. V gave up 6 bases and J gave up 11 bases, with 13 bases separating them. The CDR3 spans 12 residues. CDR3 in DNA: TGTGCCAGCAGAACACCGGTCGGAGAGCTGTTTTTT. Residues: CASRTPVGELFF.

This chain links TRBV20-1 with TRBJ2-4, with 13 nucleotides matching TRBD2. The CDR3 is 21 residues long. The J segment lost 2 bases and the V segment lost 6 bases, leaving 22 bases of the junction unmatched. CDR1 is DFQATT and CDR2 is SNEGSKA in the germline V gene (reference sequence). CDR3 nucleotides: TGCAGTGCCCCAGTAAGAAATAGGACTAGCGGGAGTATAATTCCCAAAAACATTCAGTACTTC. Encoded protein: CSAPVRNRTSGSIIPKNIQYF.

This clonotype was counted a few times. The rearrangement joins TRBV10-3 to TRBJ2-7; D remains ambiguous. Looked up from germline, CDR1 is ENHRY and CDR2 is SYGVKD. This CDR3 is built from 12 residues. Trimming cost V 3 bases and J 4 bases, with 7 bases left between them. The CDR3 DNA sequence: TGTGCCATCAGTGAAGTTTTATACGAGCAGTACTTC. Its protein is CAISEVLYEQYF.

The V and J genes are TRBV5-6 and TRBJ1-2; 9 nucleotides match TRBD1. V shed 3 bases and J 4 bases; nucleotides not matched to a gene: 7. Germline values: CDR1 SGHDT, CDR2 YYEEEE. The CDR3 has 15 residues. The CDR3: CASSYTGGWGYGYTF. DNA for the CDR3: TGTGCCAGCAGCTACACAGGGGGCTGGGGCTATGGCTACACCTTC.

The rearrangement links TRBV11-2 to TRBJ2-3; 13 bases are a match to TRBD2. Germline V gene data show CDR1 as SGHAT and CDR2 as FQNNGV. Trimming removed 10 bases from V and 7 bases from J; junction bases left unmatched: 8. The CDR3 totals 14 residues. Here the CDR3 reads CATTRTSGRYTQYF. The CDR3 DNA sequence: TGTGCCACGACCCGGACTAGCGGGAGATATACGCAGTATTTT.

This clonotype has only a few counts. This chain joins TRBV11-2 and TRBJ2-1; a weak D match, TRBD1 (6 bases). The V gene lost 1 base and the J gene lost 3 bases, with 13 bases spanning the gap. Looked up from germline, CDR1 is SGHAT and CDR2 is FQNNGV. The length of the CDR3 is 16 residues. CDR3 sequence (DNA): TGTGCCAGCAGCTTAGTAGGGACATCTCTCTACAATGAGCAGTTCTTC. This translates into CASSLVGTSLYNEQFF.

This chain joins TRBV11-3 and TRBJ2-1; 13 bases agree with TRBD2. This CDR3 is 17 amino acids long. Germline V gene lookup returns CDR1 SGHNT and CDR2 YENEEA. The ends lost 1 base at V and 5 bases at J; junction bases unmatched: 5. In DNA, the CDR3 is TGTGCCAGCAGCTTAGGGACTAGCGGGAGTATCCACAATGAGCAGTTCTTC. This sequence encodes CASSLGTSGSIHNEQFF.

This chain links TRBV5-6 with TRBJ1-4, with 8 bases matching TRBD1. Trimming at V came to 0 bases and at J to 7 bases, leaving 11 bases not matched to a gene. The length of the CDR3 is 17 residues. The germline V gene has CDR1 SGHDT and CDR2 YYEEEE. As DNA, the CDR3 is TGTGCCAGCAGCTTGGGCCGCCGGGGGACAGGTCGTGAAAAACTGTTTTTT. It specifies CASSLGRRGTGREKLFF.

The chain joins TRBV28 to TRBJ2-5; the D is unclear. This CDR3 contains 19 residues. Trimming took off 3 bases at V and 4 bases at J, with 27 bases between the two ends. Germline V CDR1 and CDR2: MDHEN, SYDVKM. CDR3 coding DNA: TGTGCCAGCAGTTTCCCCACTCGCCCACTAAGCGAGAGAGGAGAGACCCAGTACTTC. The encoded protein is CASSFPTRPLSERGETQYF.

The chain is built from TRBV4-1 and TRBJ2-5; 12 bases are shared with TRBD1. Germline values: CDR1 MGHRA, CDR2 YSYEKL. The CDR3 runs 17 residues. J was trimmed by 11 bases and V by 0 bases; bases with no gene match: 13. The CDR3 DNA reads TGCGCCAGCAGCCAAGAGTGGCCGGGACAGGGGGCACGGGAGCAGTACTTC. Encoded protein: CASSQEWPGQGAREQYF.

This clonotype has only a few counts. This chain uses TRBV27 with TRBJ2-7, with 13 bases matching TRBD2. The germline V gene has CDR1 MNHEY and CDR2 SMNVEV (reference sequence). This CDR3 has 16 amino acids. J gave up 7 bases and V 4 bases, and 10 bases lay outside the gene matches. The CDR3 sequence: CASSSTGLAGPLEQYF. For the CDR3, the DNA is TGTGCCAGCAGTTCCACGGGACTAGCGGGGCCTTTGGAGCAGTACTTC.

This CDR3 reads CASIPSSGANVLTF. The CDR3 DNA sequence: TGTGCCAGCATCCCGAGTTCTGGGGCCAACGTCCTGACTTTC. This chain joins TRBV6-2 or TRBV6-3 and TRBJ2-6; no definite D call. V dropped 7 bases and J dropped 1 base, with 8 bases sitting between them. CDR3 length: 14 residues. Germline CDR1 is MNHEY and CDR2 is SVGEGT.

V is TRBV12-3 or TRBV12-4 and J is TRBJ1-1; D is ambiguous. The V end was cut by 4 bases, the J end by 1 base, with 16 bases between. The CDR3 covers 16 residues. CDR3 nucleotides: TGTGCCAGCAGTTCTCTCACTGGACGGACGAACACTGAAGCTTTCTTT. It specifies CASSSLTGRTNTEAFF.

The CDR3 reads CASSPVWGEETQYF. CDR3 nucleotides: TGTGCCAGCAGTCCAGTGTGGGGGGAAGAGACCCAGTACTTC. The rearrangement uses TRBV7-6 and TRBJ2-5; D is perhaps TRBD2 (6 bases). Germline V gives CDR1 SGHVS, CDR2 FNYEAQ. V lost 6 bases, J lost 3 bases, and 14 bases lay in between. This CDR3 comprises 14 residues. Looking up the rest from reference TRBV7-6 and TRBJ2-5 gives the full variable domain: GAGVSQSPRYKVTKRGQDVALRCDPISGHVSLYWYRQALGQGPEFLTYFNYEAQQDKSGLPNDRFSAERPEGSISTLTIQRTEQRDSAMYRCASSPVWGEETQYFGPGTRLLVL.

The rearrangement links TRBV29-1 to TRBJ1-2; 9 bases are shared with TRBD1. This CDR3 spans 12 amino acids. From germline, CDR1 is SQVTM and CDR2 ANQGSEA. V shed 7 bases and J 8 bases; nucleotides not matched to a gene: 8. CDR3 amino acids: CSGGQGAEGYTF. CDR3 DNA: TGCAGCGGGGGACAGGGCGCAGAGGGCTACACCTTC.

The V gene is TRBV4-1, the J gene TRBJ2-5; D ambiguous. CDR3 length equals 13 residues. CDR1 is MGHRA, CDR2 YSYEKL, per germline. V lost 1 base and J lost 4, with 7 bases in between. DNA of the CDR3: TGCGCCAGCAGCCAAGGGGCAGGAGAGACCCAGTACTTC. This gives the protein CASSQGAGETQYF.

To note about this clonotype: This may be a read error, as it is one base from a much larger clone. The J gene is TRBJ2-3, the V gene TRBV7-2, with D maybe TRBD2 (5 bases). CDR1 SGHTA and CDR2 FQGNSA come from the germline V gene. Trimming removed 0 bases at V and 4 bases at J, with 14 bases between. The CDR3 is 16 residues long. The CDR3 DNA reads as TGTGCCAGCAGCTTAGCGCTGAGCGGAGGCGCAGATACGCAGTATTTT. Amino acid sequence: CASSLALSGGADTQYF.

This CDR3 is CASIGTSGYNEQFF. The CDR3 nucleotides are TGTGCCAGCATTGGGACTAGCGGTTACAATGAGCAGTTCTTC. The chain joins TRBV2 to TRBJ2-1; 11 bases align to TRBD2. From germline, CDR1 is SNHLY and CDR2 FYNNEI. The CDR3 is made up of 14 amino acids. Trimming removed 7 bases from V and 4 bases from J; junction bases left unmatched: 3.

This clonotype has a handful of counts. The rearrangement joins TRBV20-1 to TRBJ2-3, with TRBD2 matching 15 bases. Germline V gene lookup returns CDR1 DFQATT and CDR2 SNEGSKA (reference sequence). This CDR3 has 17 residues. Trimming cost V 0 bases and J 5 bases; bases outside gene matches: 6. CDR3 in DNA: TGCAGTGCTAGAGAGGGGACTAGCGGGAGGCGGGGAGATACGCAGTATTTT. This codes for CSAREGTSGRRGDTQYF.

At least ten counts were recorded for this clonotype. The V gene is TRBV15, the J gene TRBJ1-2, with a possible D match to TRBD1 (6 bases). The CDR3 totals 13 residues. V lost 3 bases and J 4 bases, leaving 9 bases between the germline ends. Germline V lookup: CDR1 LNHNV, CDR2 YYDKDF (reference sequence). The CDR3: CATSRDSLYGYTF. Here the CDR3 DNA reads TGTGCCACCAGCAGGGACAGCCTCTATGGCTACACCTTC. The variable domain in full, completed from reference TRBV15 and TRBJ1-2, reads DAMVIQNPRYQVTQFGKPVTLSCSQTLNHNVMYWYQQKSSQAPKLLFHYYDKDFNNEADTPDNFQSRRPNTSFCFLDIRSPGLGDTAMYLCATSRDSLYGYTFGSGTRLTVV.